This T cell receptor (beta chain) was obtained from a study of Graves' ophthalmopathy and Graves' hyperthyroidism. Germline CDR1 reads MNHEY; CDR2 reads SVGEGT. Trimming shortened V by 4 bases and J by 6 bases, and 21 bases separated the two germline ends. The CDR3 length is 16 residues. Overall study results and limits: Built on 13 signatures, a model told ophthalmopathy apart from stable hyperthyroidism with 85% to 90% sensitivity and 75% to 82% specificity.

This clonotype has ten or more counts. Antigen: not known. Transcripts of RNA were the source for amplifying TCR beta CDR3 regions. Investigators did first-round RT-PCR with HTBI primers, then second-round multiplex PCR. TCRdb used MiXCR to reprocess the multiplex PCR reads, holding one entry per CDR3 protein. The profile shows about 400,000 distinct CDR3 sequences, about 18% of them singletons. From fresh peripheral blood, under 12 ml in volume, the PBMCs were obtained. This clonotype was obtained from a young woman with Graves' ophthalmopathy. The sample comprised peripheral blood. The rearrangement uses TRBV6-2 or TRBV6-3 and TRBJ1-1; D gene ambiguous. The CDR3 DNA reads TGTGCCAGCAGTTCCGTTGCGGCGACCCTTAGCGCTGAAGCTTTCTTT. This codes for CASSSVAATLSAEAFF.